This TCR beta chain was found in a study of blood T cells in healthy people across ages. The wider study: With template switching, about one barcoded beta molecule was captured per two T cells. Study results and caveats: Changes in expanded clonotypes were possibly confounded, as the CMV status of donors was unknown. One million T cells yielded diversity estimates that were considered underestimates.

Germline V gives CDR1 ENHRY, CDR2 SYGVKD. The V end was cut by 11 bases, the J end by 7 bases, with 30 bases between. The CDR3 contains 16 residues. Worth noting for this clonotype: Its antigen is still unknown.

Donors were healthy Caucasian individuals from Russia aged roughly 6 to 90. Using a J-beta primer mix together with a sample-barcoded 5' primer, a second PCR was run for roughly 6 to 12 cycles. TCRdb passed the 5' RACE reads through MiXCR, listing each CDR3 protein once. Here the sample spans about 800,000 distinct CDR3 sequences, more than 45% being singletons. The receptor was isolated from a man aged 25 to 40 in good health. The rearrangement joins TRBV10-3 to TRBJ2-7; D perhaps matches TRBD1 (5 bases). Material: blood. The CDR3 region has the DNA TGTGCCTCTTCAAAGTCGGACACCCAAGCCTACAATGAGCAGTACTTC. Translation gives CASSKSDTQAYNEQYF.